This entry lists 19 T cell receptor beta chains sequenced from one sample in a study of T cell changes during pregnancy in multiple sclerosis. Only in-frame clones appear in the TCRdb table, and some are missing; sequencing was by immunoSEQ multiplex PCR. This table has 70,000 or so clones, roughly 91% appearing once. Source: peripheral blood, taken in the third trimester of pregnancy. These receptor sequences come from a female donor in good health, enrolled as a control in a pregnancy study.

The chain combines TRBV2 with TRBJ2-7; 7 nucleotides line up with TRBD1. After removal of 6 bases from V and 2 bases from J, the junction contained 10 bases not matched to a gene. CDR3 length: 15 residues. CDR1 is SNHLY and CDR2 is FYNNEI in the germline V gene. CDR3 protein: CASRLRQGTTYEQYF. The CDR3 bases are TGTGCCAGCAGGCTAAGACAGGGAACAACCTACGAGCAGTACTTC.

The chain combines TRBV15 with TRBJ1-2, with D tentatively TRBD1 (5 bases). Germline V lookup: CDR1 LNHNV, CDR2 YYDKDF (reference sequence). This CDR3 has 14 amino acids. Deletions cut 8 bases from V and 5 bases from J, with 18 bases between. CDR3 sequence reads: CATASGTGFYGYTF. The CDR3 DNA reads as TGTGCCACCGCAAGCGGGACGGGGTTTTATGGCTACACCTTC.

The chain uses TRBV7-2 and TRBJ1-1; D is unclear. This CDR3 is 13 amino acids long. In germline, CDR1 is SGHTA, CDR2 FQGNSA. Trimming removed 7 bases from V and 5 bases from J, with 14 bases in between. The CDR3 sequence is CASIVGGVTEAFF. For the CDR3, the DNA is TGTGCCAGCATAGTAGGCGGCGTAACTGAAGCTTTCTTT.

This chain joins TRBV27 and TRBJ2-1; tentatively, D is TRBD2 (6 bases). The V end was cut by 6 bases, the J end by 4 bases, with 13 bases between. The germline V gene encodes CDR1 MNHEY and CDR2 SMNVEV (reference sequence). There are 14 residues in the CDR3. In DNA, the CDR3 is TGTGCCAGCAGATTCGCGGGGTCGTACAATGAGCAGTTCTTC. It yields the protein CASRFAGSYNEQFF.

The chain couples TRBV6-6 to TRBJ2-5; weak D call: TRBD2 (5 bases). This CDR3 is built from 12 residues. The germline V and J ends were trimmed by 8 bases and 3 bases, with 10 bases remaining between them. Germline V gives CDR1 MNHNY, CDR2 SVGAGI (reference sequence). CDR3 sequence (DNA): TGTGCCAGCGGACGGCGGGAAGAGACCCAGTACTTC. Translating gives CASGRREETQYF.

The gene calls are TRBV12-1 and TRBJ2-2; the D call in the table, TRBD2, was not verified against the DNA. TRBV12-1 is described as a pseudogene. There are 15 residues in the CDR3. CDR3 DNA sequence: TGTGCCAGCAGCTCGGCGGGGATGAACACCGGGGAGCTGTTTTTT. It specifies CASSSAGMNTGELFF.

The chain employs TRBV19 and TRBJ1-2; a weak D match, TRBD1 (5 bases). Germline CDR1 is LNHDA and CDR2 is SQIVND (reference sequence). The CDR3 covers 11 residues. The germline V and J ends were trimmed by 6 bases and 8 bases, with 10 bases remaining between them. This CDR3 is CASRVSGGYTF. CDR3 bases: TGTGCCAGTAGGGTTTCAGGGGGCTACACCTTC. The whole variable domain, filled in from reference TRBV19 and TRBJ1-2, reads DGGITQSPKYLFRKEGQNVTLSCEQNLNHDAMYWYRQDPGQGLRLIYYSQIVNDFQKGDIAEGYSVSREKKESFPLTVTSAQKNPTAFYLCASRVSGGYTFGSGTRLTVV.

CDR3 DNA: TGTGCCAGCAGCCCCCAAAGGACTAGCGGGGAGCAGTACTTC. It encodes CASSPQRTSGEQYF. This chain connects TRBV7-9 to TRBJ2-7; 11 bases map to TRBD2. The length of the CDR3 is 14 residues. The germline CDR1 and CDR2 sequences are SEHNR and FQNEAQ (reference sequence). With 5 bases clipped from V and 7 bases from J, the junction kept 7 bases outside the gene matches.

The V call is TRBV27, the J call TRBJ2-4; 10 nucleotides line up with TRBD1. V shed 0 bases and J 12 bases; nucleotides not matched to a gene: 5. Germline-derived CDR1 and CDR2 are MNHEY and SMNVEV (reference sequence). The CDR3 is made up of 14 amino acids. DNA for the CDR3: TGTGCCAGCAGTTTATCCGACAGGGGGCCCTCTCAGTACTTC. It encodes CASSLSDRGPSQYF.

This chain uses TRBV5-4 with TRBJ2-2; 7 bases agree with TRBD1. After removal of 0 bases from V and 4 bases from J, the junction contained 6 bases not matched to a gene. The CDR3 extends over 16 amino acids. Germline V gives CDR1 SGHNT, CDR2 YYREEE (reference sequence). CDR3 coding DNA: TGTGCCAGCAGCTTGGTGGCAGGGGGAGCCACCGGGGAGCTGTTTTTT. It is translated as CASSLVAGGATGELFF.

The chain employs TRBV7-6 and TRBJ1-4, with 8 bases matching TRBD1. Germline CDR1 is SGHVS and CDR2 is FNYEAQ. V trimming: 1 base; J trimming: 4 bases; junction bases outside the gene matches: 5. The CDR3 loop spans 16 amino acids. The CDR3 coding sequence is TGTGCCAGCAGCTTAGAGACAGGGGCCATTAATGAAAAACTGTTTTTT. Its protein product is CASSLETGAINEKLFF.

CDR3: CASTPGQAFEYEQYF. CDR3 nucleotides: TGTGCCAGCACCCCGGGACAGGCCTTCGAGTACGAGCAGTACTTC. The chain joins TRBV7-2 to TRBJ2-7, with 8 bases lining up with TRBD1. Per germline, CDR1 SGHTA and CDR2 FQGNSA. The CDR3 contains 15 residues. Trimming cost V 7 bases and J 4 bases; bases outside gene matches: 12.

The chain employs TRBV18 and TRBJ1-2; a possible D gene is TRBD1 (5 bases). This CDR3 has 14 residues. Germline-derived CDR1 and CDR2 are KGHSH and LQKENI. V shed 5 bases and J shed 11 bases, with 21 bases lying between them. For the CDR3, the DNA is TGTGCCAGCTCAGCGGGACGGGCTCCGCAAAGTTACACCTTC. Translation gives CASSAGRAPQSYTF.

The CDR3 here is CASSISLYPEAFF. In DNA form, the CDR3 reads TGTGCCAGCAGTATCTCTCTCTACCCTGAAGCTTTCTTT. The gene calls are TRBV2 and TRBJ1-1; D gene unclear. CDR1 and CDR2 (germline): SNHLY, FYNNEI. This CDR3 is built from 13 residues. V gave up 5 bases and J gave up 6 bases, with 13 bases separating them.

This clone was counted once. This chain links TRBV7-7 with TRBJ2-5; weak D call: TRBD1 (8 bases). V was shortened by 5 bases and J by 5 bases, with 15 bases between the two germline ends. The length of the CDR3 is 14 residues. Germline CDR1 reads SSHAT; CDR2 reads FNYEAQ (reference sequence). The DNA of the CDR3 is TGTGCCAGCAGCAACGACAGGGGAGGGGAGACCCAGTACTTC. It translates to CASSNDRGGETQYF.

The chain links TRBV2 to TRBJ2-5; 11 bases fit TRBD2. The V and J ends lost 3 bases and 2 bases, in that order; junction bases with no gene match: 2. The CDR3 contains 15 residues. The germline V gene has CDR1 SNHLY and CDR2 FYNNEI. The CDR3 DNA sequence: TGTGCCAGCAGTGAGGGACTAGCGGAACAAGAGACCCAGTACTTC. Encoded protein: CASSEGLAEQETQYF.

The V call is TRBV15, the J call TRBJ1-2; D is perhaps TRBD1 (5 bases). Between the trimmed V and J ends, which lost 1 base and 5 bases, there was a span of 8 bases. The CDR3 extends over 13 amino acids. The V gene's germline CDR1 is LNHNV and CDR2 YYDKDF (reference sequence). CDR3: CATSRAGGYGYTF. CDR3 nucleotide sequence: TGTGCCACCAGCAGAGCGGGGGGGTATGGCTACACCTTC.

This clone was detected only once. V usage is TRBV18 and J usage is TRBJ2-7; the match to TRBD2 covers 15 bases. The CDR3 is made up of 16 amino acids. The germline CDR1 and CDR2 sequences are KGHSH and LQKENI. V lost 3 bases and J lost 4; bases outside the gene matches: 4. The CDR3 DNA is TGTGCCAGCTCACCGCCCGGGACTAGCGGGAGGTACGAGCAGTACTTC. Its protein product is CASSPPGTSGRYEQYF.

Worth noting for this clone: One end of the junction varies from germline; a read error may be responsible. The chain carries TRBV6-6 and TRBJ2-7; the D is unclear. Germline loops: CDR1 MNHNY, CDR2 SVGAGI (reference sequence). The CDR3 covers 15 residues. This chain's CDR3 is CASSYSRVSSHEQYF. CDR3 nucleotide sequence: TGTGCCAGCAGTTACAGCCGGGTTTCCTCCCACGAGCAGTACTTC.